A selection of T cell receptor beta chains follows, all from one sample in a study of cytomegalovirus exposure and HLA in healthy donors. Data came from immunoSEQ multiplex PCR; TCRdb stores just in-frame clones and leaves some out. This sample has under 200,000 clones, with approximately 70% found just once. The sample taken for sequencing was PBMCs. The receptors shown here come from a woman aged 18-35 years in good health and CMV-seropositive. Each CDR3 is given with its conserved first and last residue. Fields, in order: V gene, clone size, D gene, J gene, CDR3 protein, CDR3 DNA. A D gene is named only where the DNA matches it firmly. Clone size is shown for a subset of rows, as once, few, many or a class of expanded clone.

TRBV30	once	TRBD2	TRBJ2-7	CAGSGGYSYEQYF	TGTGCCGGGAGCGGGGGGTACTCCTACGAGCAGTACTTC
TRBV6-5	.	.	TRBJ1-1	CASSFNPGTEAFF	TGTGCCAGCAGCTTCAACCCGGGGACTGAAGCTTTCTTT
TRBV30	.	TRBD1	TRBJ1-1	CAWVDRAGEAFF	TGTGCCTGGGTCGACAGGGCGGGTGAAGCTTTCTTT
TRBV10-3	once	.	TRBJ2-1	CALGGRPNSSYNEQFF	TGTGCCCTAGGGGGTCGCCCAAATAGCTCCTACAATGAGCAGTTCTTC
TRBV9	.	TRBD2	TRBJ2-2	CASSVGGGGANTGELFF	TGTGCCAGCAGCGTAGGCGGCGGGGGAGCGAACACCGGGGAGCTGTTTTTT
TRBV6-1	once	.	TRBJ1-4	CASSEGSVLEKLFF	TGTGCCAGCAGTGAAGGCAGCGTGCTTGAAAAACTGTTTTTT
TRBV5-1	few	TRBD1	TRBJ2-1	CASSLGTGAYNEQFF	TGCGCCAGCAGCTTGGGGACAGGTGCCTACAATGAGCAGTTCTTC
TRBV6-1	few	TRBD2	TRBJ2-3	CASSDSGGSTDTQYF	TGTGCCAGCAGTGACTCCGGGGGGAGCACAGATACGCAGTATTTT
TRBV9	.	.	TRBJ1-2	CASSAQYYGYTF	TGTGCCAGCAGCGCACAGTACTATGGCTACACCTTC
TRBV5-1	.	TRBD1	TRBJ2-7	CASSPRAGTGRYEQYF	TGCGCCAGCAGCCCAAGAGCCGGGACAGGAAGATACGAGCAGTACTTC
TRBV5-4	once	.	TRBJ1-1	CASPIGFF	TGTGCTAGCCCCATCGGTTTCTTT
TRBV27	.	.	TRBJ1-4	CASSLSLAEEKLFF	TGTGCCAGCAGTTTATCGTTGGCAGAAGAAAAACTGTTTTTT
TRBV4-1	.	TRBD1	TRBJ2-3	CASSTGGAGDTQYF	TGCGCCAGCAGCACAGGGGGCGCAGGAGATACGCAGTATTTT
TRBV7-2	few	TRBD1	TRBJ1-5	CASSLEGQSNQPQHF	TGTGCCAGCAGCTTAGAGGGACAGAGCAATCAGCCCCAGCATTTT
TRBV25-1	.	.	TRBJ1-1	CASGAGPMNTEAFF	TGTGCCAGCGGGGCAGGGCCAATGAACACTGAAGCTTTCTTT
TRBV4-3	.	TRBD2	TRBJ2-7	CASSQGGGSTYEQYF	TGCGCCAGCAGCCAAGGCGGGGGATCAACCTACGAGCAGTACTTC
TRBV28	.	.	TRBJ2-7	CASRGASYEQYF	TGTGCCAGCAGGGGGGCATCCTACGAGCAGTACTTC
TRBV19	.	.	TRBJ2-1	CASSSQRISPNEQFF	TGTGCCAGTAGTAGTCAGCGAATCTCTCCCAATGAGCAGTTCTTC
TRBV4-1	once	.	TRBJ2-1	CASSRTGTPSYNEQFF	TGCGCCAGCAGCCGAACCGGGACTCCTTCCTACAATGAGCAGTTCTTC
TRBV29-1	few	.	TRBJ1-3	CSVQQGLFGNTIYF	TGCAGCGTCCAACAGGGTTTGTTTGGAAACACCATATATTTT
TRBV7-2	once	.	TRBJ2-7	CANSLAGNSYEQYF	TGTGCCAACAGCTTAGCCGGGAACTCCTACGAGCAGTACTTC
TRBV27	.	TRBD2	TRBJ2-3	CASSFKRWTSGSTDTQYF	TGTGCCAGCAGTTTTAAGAGATGGACTAGCGGTAGCACAGATACGCAGTATTTT
TRBV4-1	.	.	TRBJ1-5	CASSQDGGYQPQHF	TGCGCCAGCAGCCAAGACGGAGGGTACCAGCCCCAGCATTTT
TRBV30	.	.	TRBJ2-3	CAWRKRGTDTQYF	TGTGCCTGGAGGAAACGGGGGACTGATACGCAGTATTTT
TRBV18	once	TRBD1	TRBJ1-4	CASSPGTEVLTVWGEKLFF	TGTGCCAGCTCACCCGGGACAGAGGTCCTAACAGTATGGGGAGAAAAACTGTTTTTT
TRBV28	.	.	TRBJ1-4	CASSLYLGYRDEKLFF	TGTGCCAGCAGTTTATACTTGGGGTACAGGGATGAAAAACTGTTTTTT
TRBV11-2	.	TRBD2	TRBJ2-5	CASSLGREETQYF	TGTGCCAGCAGCCTCGGGAGGGAAGAGACCCAGTACTTC
TRBV12-5	few	.	TRBJ1-5	CASGLVQDRNQPQHF	TGTGCTAGTGGTTTGGTACAGGACCGTAATCAGCCCCAGCATTTT
TRBV7-9	.	.	TRBJ1-2	CSSSSGLHGYTF	TGTTCCAGCAGCTCGGGACTGCATGGCTACACCTTC
TRBV6-6	.	.	TRBJ1-2	CASSSARVSYGYTF	TGTGCCAGCAGTAGTGCCAGGGTTTCCTATGGCTACACCTTC
TRBV19	.	.	TRBJ1-3	CASSISDSSGNTIYF	TGTGCCAGTAGTATCTCTGATAGCTCTGGAAACACCATATATTTT
TRBV10-3	.	TRBD1	TRBJ1-1	CAITPGQGFEAFF	TGTGCCATCACCCCGGGACAGGGATTCGAAGCTTTCTTT
TRBV5-1	.	.	TRBJ1-4	CASSLEGLGREKLFF	TGCGCCAGCAGCTTGGAGGGGCTCGGAAGGGAAAAACTGTTTTTT
TRBV18	.	TRBD1	TRBJ2-7	CASSLGTGALYEQYF	TGTGCCAGCTCACTAGGGACAGGGGCCCTCTACGAGCAGTACTTC
TRBV19	.	TRBD1	TRBJ2-7	CATRTGPYEQYF	TGTGCCACTCGGACAGGGCCCTACGAGCAGTACTTC
TRBV6-6	.	.	TRBJ2-2	CASSYGGWNTGELFF	TGTGCCAGCAGTTACGGGGGGTGGAACACCGGGGAGCTGTTTTTT
TRBV2	.	TRBD1	TRBJ1-4	CASAYQGAANEKLFF	TGTGCCAGCGCTTACCAGGGGGCGGCTAATGAAAAACTGTTTTTT
TRBV18	.	.	TRBJ1-5	CASSVTGGGNQPQHF	TGTGCCAGCTCAGTGACAGGCGGGGGGAATCAGCCCCAGCATTTT
TRBV14	.	.	TRBJ2-7	CASSAWGGAHEQYF	TGTGCCAGCAGCGCTTGGGGGGGGGCCCACGAGCAGTACTTC
TRBV7-3	few	TRBD1	TRBJ1-2	CASSPSGRQGVFDGYTF	TGTGCCAGCAGCCCCTCAGGCAGACAGGGGGTGTTTGATGGCTACACCTTC
TRBV27	.	TRBD2	TRBJ2-2	CASSLARLAKTGELFF	TGTGCCAGCAGTCTGGCCAGACTAGCGAAGACCGGGGAGCTGTTTTTT
TRBV18	.	TRBD1	TRBJ1-6	CASSPQGAMDSPLHF	TGTGCCAGCTCACCACAGGGGGCGATGGATTCACCCCTCCACTTT
TRBV4-1	.	.	TRBJ1-1	CASSRGLRGRKYTEAFF	TGCGCCAGCAGCCGTGGCCTCAGGGGAAGAAAGTACACTGAAGCTTTCTTT
TRBV2	.	.	TRBJ1-1	CASIQFTNTEAFF	TGTGCCAGCATACAGTTCACTAACACTGAAGCTTTCTTT
TRBV6-6	.	.	TRBJ2-1	CASSTNNEQFF	TGTGCCAGCAGTACAAACAATGAGCAGTTCTTC
TRBV5-1	few	TRBD1	TRBJ2-5	CASSWDSSQETQYF	TGCGCCAGCAGCTGGGACAGTAGCCAAGAGACCCAGTACTTC
TRBV7-2	.	TRBD1	TRBJ1-2	CASSPNTPGTDYGYTF	TGTGCCAGCAGCCCGAACACCCCCGGGACAGACTATGGCTACACCTTC
TRBV5-6	.	TRBD2	TRBJ2-2	CASSHRLAGRTGELFF	TGTGCCAGCAGTCACCGACTAGCGGGACGTACCGGGGAGCTGTTTTTT